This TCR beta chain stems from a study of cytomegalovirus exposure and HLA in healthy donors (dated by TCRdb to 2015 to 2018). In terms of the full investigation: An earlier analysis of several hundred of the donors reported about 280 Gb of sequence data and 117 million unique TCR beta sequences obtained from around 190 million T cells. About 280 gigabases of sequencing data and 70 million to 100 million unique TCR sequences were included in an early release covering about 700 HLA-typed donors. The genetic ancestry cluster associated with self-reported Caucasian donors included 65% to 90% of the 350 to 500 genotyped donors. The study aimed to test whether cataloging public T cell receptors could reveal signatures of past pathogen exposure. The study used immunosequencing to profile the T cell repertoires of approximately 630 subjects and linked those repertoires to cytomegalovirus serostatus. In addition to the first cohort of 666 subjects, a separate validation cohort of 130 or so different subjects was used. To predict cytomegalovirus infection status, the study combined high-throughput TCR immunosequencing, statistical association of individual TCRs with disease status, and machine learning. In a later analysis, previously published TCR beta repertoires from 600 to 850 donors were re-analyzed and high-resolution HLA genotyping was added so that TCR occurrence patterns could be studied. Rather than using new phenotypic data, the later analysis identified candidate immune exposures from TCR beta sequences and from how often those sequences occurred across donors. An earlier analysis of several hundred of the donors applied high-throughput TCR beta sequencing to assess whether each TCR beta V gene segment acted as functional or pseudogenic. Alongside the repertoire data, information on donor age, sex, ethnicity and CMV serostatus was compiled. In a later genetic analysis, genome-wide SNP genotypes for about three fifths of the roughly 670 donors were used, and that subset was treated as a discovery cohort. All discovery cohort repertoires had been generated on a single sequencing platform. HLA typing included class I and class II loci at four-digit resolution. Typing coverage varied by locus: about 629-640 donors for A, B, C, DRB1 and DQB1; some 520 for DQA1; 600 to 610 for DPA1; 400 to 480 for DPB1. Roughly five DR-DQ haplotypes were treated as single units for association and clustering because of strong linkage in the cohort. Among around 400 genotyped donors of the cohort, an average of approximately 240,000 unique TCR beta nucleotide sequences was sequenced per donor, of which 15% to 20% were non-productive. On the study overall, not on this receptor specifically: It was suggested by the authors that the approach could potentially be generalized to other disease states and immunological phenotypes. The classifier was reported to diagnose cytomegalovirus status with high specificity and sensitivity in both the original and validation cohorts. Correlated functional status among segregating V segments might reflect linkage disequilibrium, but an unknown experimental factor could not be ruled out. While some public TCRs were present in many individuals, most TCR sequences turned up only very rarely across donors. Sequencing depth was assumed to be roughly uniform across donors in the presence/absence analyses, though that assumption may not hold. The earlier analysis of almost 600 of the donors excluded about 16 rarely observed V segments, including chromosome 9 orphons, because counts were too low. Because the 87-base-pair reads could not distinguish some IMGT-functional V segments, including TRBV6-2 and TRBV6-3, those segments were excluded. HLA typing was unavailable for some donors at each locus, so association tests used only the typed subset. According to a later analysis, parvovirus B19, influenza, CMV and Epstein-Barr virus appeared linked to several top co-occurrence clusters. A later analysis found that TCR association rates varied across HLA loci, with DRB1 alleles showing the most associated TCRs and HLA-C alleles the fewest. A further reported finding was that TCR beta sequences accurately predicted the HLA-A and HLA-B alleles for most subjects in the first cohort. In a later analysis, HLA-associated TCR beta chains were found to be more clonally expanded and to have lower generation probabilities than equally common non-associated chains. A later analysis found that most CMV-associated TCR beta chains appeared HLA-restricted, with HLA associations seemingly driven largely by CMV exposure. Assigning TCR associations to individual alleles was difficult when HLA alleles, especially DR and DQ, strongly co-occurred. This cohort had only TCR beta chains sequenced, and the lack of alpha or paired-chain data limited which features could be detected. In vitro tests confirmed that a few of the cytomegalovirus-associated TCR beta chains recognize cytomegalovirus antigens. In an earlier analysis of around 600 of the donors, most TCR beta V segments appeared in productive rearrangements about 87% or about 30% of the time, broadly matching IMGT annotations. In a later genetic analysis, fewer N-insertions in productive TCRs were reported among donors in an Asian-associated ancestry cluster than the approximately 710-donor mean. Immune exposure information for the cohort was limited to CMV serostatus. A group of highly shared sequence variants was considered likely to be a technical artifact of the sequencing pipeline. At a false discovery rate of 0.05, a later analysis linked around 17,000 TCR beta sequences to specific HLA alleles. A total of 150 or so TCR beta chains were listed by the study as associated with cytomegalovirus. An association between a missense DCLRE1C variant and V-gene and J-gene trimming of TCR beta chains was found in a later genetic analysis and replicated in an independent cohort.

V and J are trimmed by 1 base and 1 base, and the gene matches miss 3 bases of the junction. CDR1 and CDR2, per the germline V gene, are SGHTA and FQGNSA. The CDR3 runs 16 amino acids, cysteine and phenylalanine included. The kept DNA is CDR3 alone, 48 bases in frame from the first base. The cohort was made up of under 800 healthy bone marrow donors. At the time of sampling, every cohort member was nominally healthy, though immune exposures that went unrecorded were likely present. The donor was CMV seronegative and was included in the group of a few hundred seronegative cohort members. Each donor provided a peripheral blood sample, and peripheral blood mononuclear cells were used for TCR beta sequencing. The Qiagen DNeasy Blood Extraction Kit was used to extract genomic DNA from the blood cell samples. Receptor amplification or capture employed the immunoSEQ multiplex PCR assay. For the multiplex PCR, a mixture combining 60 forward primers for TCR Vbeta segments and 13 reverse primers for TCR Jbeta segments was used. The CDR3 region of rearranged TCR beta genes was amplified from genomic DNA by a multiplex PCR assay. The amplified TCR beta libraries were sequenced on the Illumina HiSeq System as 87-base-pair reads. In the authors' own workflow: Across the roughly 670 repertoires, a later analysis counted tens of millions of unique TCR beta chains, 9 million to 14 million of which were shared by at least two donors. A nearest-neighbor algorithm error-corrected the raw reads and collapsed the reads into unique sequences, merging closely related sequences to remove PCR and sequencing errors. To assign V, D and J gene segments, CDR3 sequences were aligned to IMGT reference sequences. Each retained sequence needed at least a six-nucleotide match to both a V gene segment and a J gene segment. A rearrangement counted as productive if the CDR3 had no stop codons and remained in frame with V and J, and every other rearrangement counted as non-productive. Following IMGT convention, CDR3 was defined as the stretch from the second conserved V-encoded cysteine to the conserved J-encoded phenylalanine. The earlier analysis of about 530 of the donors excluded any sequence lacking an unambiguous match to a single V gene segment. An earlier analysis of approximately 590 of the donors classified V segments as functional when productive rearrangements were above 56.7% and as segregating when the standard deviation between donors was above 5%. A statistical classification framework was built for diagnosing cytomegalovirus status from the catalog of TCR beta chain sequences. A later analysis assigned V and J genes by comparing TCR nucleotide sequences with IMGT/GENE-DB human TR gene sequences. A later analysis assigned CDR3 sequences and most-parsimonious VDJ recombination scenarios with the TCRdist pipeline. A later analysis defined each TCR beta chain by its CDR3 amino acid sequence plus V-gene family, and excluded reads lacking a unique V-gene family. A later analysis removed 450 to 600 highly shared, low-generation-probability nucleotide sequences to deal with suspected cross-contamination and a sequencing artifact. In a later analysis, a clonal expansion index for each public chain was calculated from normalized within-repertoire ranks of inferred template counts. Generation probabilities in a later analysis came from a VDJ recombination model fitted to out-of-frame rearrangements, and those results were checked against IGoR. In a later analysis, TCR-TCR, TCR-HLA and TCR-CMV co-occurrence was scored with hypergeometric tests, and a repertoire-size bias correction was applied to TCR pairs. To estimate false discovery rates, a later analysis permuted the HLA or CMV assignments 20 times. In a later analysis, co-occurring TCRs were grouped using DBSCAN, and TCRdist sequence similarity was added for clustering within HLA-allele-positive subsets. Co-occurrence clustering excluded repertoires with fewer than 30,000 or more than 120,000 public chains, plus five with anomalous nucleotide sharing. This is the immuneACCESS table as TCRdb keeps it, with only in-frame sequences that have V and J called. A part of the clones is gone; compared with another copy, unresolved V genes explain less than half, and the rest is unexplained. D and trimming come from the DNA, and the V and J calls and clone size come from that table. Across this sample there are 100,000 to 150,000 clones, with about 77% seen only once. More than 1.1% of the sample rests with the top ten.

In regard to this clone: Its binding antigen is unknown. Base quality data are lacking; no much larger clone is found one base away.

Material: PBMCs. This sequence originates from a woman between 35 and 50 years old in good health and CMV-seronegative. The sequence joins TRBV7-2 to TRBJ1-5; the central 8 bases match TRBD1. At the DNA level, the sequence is TGTGCCAGCAGCTTAGGGGACAGGATCAGCAATCAGCCCCAGCATTTT. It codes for CASSLGDRISNQPQHF.